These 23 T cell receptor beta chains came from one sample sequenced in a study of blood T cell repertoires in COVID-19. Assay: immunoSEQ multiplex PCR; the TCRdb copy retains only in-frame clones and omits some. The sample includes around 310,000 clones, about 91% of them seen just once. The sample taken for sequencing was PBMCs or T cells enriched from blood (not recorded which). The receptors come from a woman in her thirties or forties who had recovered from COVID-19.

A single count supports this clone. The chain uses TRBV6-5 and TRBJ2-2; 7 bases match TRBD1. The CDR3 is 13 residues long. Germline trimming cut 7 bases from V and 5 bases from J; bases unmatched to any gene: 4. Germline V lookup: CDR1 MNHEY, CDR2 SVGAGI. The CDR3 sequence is CASTADRTGELFF. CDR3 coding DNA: TGTGCCAGCACCGCGGACAGGACCGGGGAGCTGTTTTTT.

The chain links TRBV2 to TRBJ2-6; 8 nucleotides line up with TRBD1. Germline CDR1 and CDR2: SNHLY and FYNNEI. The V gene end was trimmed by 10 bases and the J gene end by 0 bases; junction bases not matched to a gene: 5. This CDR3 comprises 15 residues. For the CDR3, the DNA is TGTGCCACCGGGACAGGAATCTCTGGGGCCAACGTCCTGACTTTC. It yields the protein CATGTGISGANVLTF.

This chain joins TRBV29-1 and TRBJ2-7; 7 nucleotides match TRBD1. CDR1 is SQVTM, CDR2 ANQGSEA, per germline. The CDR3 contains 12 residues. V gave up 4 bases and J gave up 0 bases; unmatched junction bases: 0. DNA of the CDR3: TGCAGCGTTGGGGACAGCTCCTACGAGCAGTACTTC. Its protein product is CSVGDSSYEQYF.

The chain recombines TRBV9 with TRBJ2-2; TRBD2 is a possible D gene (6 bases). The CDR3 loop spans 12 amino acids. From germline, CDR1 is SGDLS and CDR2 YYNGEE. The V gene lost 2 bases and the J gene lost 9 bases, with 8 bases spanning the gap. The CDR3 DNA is TGTGCCAGCAGCGTTGGAGGGCGGGAGCTGTTTTTT. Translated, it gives CASSVGGRELFF.

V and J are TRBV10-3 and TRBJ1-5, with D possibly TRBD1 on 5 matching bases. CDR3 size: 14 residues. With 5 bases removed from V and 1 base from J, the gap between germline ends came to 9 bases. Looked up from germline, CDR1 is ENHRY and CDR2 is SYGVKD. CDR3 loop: CAISQGKSNQPQHF. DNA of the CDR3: TGTGCCATCAGTCAGGGTAAGAGCAATCAGCCCCAGCATTTT.

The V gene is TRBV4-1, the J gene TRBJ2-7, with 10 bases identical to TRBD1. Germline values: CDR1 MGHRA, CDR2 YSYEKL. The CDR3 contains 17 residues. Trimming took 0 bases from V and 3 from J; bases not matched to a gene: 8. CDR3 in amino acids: CASSQEGGQGSYYEQYF. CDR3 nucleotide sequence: TGCGCCAGCAGCCAAGAGGGGGGACAGGGGTCCTACTACGAGCAGTACTTC.

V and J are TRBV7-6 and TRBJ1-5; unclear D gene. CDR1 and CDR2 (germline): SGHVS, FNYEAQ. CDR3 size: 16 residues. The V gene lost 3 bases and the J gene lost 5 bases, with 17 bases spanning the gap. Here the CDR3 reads CASSFTVASQHQPQHF. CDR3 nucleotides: TGTGCCAGCAGCTTTACGGTAGCGTCGCAACATCAGCCCCAGCATTTT.

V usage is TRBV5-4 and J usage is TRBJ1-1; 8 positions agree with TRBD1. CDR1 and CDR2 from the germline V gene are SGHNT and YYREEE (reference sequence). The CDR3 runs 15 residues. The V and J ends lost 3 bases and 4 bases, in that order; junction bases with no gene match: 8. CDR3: CASSSLTGGGTEAFF. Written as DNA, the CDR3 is TGTGCCAGCAGCTCGTTAACAGGGGGGGGCACTGAAGCTTTCTTT.

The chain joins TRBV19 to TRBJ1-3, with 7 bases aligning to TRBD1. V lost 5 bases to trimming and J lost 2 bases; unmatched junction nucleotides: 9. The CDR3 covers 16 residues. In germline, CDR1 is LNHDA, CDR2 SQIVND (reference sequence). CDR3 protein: CASSPRSGTAGNTIYF. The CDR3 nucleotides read TGTGCCAGTAGTCCCCGGAGTGGGACAGCTGGAAACACCATATATTTT. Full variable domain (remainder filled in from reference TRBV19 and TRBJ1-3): DGGITQSPKYLFRKEGQNVTLSCEQNLNHDAMYWYRQDPGQGLRLIYYSQIVNDFQKGDIAEGYSVSREKKESFPLTVTSAQKNPTAFYLCASSPRSGTAGNTIYFGEGSWLTVV.

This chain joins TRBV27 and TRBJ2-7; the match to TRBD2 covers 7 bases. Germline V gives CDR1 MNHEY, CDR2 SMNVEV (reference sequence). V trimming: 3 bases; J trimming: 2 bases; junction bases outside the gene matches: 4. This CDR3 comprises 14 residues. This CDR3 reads CASSFSSGAYEQYF. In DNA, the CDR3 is TGTGCCAGCAGTTTCTCCAGCGGGGCCTACGAGCAGTACTTC.

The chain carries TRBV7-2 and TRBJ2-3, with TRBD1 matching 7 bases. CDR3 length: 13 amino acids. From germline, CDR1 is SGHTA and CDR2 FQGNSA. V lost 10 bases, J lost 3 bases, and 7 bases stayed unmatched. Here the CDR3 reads CATEGARTDTQYF. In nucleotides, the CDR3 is TGTGCCACTGAGGGGGCTCGAACAGATACGCAGTATTTT.

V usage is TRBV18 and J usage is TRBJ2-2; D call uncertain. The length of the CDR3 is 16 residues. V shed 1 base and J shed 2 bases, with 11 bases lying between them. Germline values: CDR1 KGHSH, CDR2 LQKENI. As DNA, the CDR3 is TGTGCCAGCTCACCACAGCCTTATAAAAACACCGGGGAGCTGTTTTTT. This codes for CASSPQPYKNTGELFF. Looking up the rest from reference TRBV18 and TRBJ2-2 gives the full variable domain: NAGVMQNPRHLVRRRGQEARLRCSPMKGHSHVYWYRQLPEEGLKFMVYLQKENIIDESGMPKERFSAEFPKEGPSILRIQQVVRGDSAAYFCASSPQPYKNTGELFFGEGSRLTVL.

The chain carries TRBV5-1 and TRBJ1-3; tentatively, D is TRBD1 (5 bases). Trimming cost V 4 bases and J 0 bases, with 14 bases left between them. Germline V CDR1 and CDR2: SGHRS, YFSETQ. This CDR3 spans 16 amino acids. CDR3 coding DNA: TGCGCCAGCAGCCCTGGGACTCTCATCTCTGGAAACACCATATATTTT. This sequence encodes CASSPGTLISGNTIYF.

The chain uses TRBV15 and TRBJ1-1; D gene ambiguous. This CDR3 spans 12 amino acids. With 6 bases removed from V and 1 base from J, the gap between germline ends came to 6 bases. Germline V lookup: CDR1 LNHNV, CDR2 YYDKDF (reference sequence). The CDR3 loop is CATRSWNTEAFF. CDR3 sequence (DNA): TGTGCCACCAGGTCCTGGAACACTGAAGCTTTCTTT. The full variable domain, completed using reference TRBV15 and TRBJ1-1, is DAMVIQNPRYQVTQFGKPVTLSCSQTLNHNVMYWYQQKSSQAPKLLFHYYDKDFNNEADTPDNFQSRRPNTSFCFLDIRSPGLGDTAMYLCATRSWNTEAFFGQGTRLTVV.

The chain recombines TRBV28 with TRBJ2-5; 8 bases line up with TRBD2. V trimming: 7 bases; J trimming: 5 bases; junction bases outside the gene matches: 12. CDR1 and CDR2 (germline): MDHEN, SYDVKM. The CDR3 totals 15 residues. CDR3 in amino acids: CASTPGRGARETQYF. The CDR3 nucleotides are TGTGCCAGCACCCCGGGGCGGGGGGCTAGGGAGACCCAGTACTTC. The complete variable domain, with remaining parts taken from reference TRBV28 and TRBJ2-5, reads DVKVTQSSRYLVKRTGEKVFLECVQDMDHENMFWYRQDPGLGLRLIYFSYDVKMKEKGDIPEGYSVSREKKERFSLILESASTNQTSMYLCASTPGRGARETQYFGPGTRLLVL.

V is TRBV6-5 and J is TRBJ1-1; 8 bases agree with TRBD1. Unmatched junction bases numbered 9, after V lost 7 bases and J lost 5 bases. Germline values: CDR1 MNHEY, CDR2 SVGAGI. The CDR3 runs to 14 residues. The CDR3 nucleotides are TGTGCCAGCACCGACAGGGGTGGCGGAACTGAAGCTTTCTTT. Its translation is CASTDRGGGTEAFF.

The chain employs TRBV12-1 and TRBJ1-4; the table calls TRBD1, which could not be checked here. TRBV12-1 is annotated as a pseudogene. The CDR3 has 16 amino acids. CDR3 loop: CASRDRGGATNEKLFF. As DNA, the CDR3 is TGTGCCAGCAGGGACAGAGGTGGGGCAACTAATGAAAAACTGTTTTTT.

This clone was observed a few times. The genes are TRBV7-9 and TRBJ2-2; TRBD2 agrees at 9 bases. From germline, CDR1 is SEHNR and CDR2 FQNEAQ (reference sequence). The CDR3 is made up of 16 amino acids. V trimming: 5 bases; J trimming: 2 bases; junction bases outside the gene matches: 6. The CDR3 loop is CASSRRSGRNTGELFF. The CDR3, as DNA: TGTGCCAGCAGCCGCCGTAGCGGGAGAAACACCGGGGAGCTGTTTTTT.

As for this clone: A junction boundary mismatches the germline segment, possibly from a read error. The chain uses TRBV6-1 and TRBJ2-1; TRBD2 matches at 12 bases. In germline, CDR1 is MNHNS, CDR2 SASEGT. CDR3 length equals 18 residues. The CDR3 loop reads CAGSENGLAGNPYNEQFF. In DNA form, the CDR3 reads TGTGCCGGCAGCGAAAACGGACTAGCGGGGAACCCCTACAATGAGCAGTTCTTC.

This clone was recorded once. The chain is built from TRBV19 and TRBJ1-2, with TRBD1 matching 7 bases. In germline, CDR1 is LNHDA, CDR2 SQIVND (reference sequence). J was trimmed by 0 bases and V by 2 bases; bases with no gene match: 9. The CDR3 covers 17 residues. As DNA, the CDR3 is TGTGCCAGTAGTATAAGTCGGCGGGACAGATCTAACTATGGCTACACCTTC. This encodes CASSISRRDRSNYGYTF.

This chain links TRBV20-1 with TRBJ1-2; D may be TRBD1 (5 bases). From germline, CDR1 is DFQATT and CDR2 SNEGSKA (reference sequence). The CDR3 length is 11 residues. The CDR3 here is CSPGGNYGYTF. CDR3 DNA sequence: TGCAGCCCCGGGGGGAACTATGGCTACACCTTC.

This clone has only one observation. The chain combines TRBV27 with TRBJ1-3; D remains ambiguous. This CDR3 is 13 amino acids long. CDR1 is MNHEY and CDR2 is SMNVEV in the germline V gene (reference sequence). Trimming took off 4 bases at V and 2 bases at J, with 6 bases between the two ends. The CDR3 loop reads CASSSRAGNTIYF. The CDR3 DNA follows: TGTGCCAGCAGTTCGAGGGCTGGAAACACCATATATTTT.

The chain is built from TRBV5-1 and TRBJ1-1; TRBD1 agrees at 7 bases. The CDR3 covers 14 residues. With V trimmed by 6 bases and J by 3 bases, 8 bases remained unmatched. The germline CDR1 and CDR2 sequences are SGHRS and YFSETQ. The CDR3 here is CASNEGGGYTEAFF. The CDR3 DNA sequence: TGCGCCAGCAATGAAGGGGGCGGGTACACTGAAGCTTTCTTT.